This T cell receptor (beta chain) appears in the sequencing data of a study of cytomegalovirus exposure and HLA in healthy donors. Findings and caveats of the study: For most TCR beta V segments, an earlier analysis put the productive rate at about 90% or about 30% of the time. More than 150 TCR beta chains were listed as cytomegalovirus-associated. Later on, an analysis showed TCR association rates differing by HLA locus, with DRB1 the most and HLA-C the fewest.

Details on this clone: As yet, its antigen is unknown.

This CDR3 is 14 amino acids long. Germline V CDR1 and CDR2: SGHTA, FQGTGA. The V end lost 4 bases, the J end lost 3 bases, and 13 bases lay between the germline ends. Primers for the PCR totalled 60 Vbeta and 13 Jbeta. Sequencing was performed with immunoSEQ multiplex PCR; in TCRdb, only in-frame clones are kept and a portion is missing. Of tens of thousands of clones listed, around 81% are singletons. The chain uses TRBV7-3 and TRBJ2-7; D is possibly TRBD2 (5 bases). The sequence came from a man in his fifties in good health and CMV-seronegative. Sequenced sample: PBMCs. CDR3 sequence reads: CASSSGPAGYEQYF. CDR3 coding DNA: TGTGCCAGCAGCTCCGGGCCGGCGGGCTACGAGCAGTACTTC.